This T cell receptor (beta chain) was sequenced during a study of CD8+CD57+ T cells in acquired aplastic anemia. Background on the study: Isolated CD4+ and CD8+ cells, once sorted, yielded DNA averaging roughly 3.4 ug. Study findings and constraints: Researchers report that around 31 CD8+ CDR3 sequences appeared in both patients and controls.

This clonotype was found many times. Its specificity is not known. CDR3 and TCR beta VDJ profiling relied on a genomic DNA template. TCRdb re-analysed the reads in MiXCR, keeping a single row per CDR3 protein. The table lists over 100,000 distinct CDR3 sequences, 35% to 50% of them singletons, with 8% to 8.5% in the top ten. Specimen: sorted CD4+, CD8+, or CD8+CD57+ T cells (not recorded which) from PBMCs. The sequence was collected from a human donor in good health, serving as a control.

For the CDR3, the DNA is TGTGCCAGCAGCGTAGACAACTACAATGAGCAGTTCTTC. Translating it yields CASSVDNYNEQFF. The chain links TRBV9 to TRBJ2-1; D is undetermined. Germline V lookup: CDR1 SGDLS, CDR2 YYNGEE. The V and J ends lost 0 bases and 3 bases respectively, with 4 bases between them. CDR3 size: 13 residues.